The clone carrying this T cell receptor beta chain has ten or more counts. Documented time point: patch test 2, 6 weeks after DPC sensitization. Treatment specified: therapeutic diphenylcyclopropenone sensitization with weekly scalp DPC. Blood sampling occurred before each patch-test application. The sample belongs to a study of human T cells and chemical hapten exposure. Background on the study: An approximately 2 cm by approximately 2 cm inner upper arm patch received 2% DPC for sensitization. Throughout the approximately 25-week study, diphenylcyclopropenone was applied weekly to the patients' scalps.

From the RACE reads, TCRdb called clonotypes with MiXCR, one entry per CDR3 protein. The sample includes a few hundred thousand distinct CDR3 sequences, roughly 6% of them seen just once. Germline CDR1 is SQVTM and CDR2 is ANQGSEA. CDR3 size: 14 residues. The V end lost 4 bases, the J end lost 2 bases, and 13 bases lay between the germline ends. The source of this sequence is a woman aged 18-29 years with alopecia areata. Some clones in this sample may be carry-over from other donors' samples. This chain joins TRBV29-1 and TRBJ2-3; TRBD2 is a possible D gene (6 bases). The sequences come from whole blood, collected in connection with sensitization to the hapten diphenylcyclopropenone (DPC). The CDR3 DNA is TGCAGCGTTGGACTCGGGGAGGTCACAGATACGCAGTATTTT. Translation gives CSVGLGEVTDTQYF.